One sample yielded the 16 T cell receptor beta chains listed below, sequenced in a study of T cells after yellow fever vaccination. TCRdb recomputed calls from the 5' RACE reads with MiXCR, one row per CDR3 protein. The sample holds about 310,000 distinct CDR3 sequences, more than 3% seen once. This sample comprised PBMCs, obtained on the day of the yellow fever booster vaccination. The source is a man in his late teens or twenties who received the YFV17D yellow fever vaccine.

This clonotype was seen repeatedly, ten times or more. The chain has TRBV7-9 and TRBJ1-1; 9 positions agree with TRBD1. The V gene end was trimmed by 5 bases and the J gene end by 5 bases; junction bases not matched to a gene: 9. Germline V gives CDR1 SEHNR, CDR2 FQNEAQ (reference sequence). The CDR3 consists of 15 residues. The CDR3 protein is CASSPVRDRATEAFF. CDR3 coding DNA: TGTGCCAGCAGCCCCGTACGGGACAGGGCAACTGAAGCTTTCTTT.

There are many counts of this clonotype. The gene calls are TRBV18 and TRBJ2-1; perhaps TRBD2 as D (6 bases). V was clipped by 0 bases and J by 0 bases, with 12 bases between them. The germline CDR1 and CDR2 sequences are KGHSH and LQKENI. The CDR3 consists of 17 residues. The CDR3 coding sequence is TGTGCCAGCTCACCACCGGGACTTTCGAGCTCCTACAATGAGCAGTTCTTC. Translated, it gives CASSPPGLSSSYNEQFF.

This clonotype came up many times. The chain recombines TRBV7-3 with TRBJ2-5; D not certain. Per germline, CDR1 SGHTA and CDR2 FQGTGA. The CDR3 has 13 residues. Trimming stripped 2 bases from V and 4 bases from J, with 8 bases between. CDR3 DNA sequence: TGTGCCAGCAGCTTAGTGTCGGGAGAGACCCAGTACTTC. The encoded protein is CASSLVSGETQYF.

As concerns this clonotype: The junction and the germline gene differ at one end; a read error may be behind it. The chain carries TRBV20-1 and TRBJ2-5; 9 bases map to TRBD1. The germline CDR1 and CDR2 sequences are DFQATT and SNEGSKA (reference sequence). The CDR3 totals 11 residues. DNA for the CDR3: TGCAGTGCTAGGGGGACAGGGACATCTGACTTC. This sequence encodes CSARGTGTSDF.

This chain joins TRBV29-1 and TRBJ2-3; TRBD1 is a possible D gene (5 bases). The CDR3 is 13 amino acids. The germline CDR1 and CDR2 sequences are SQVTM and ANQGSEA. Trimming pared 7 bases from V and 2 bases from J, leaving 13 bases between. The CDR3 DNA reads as TGCAGCGCAGAAACAGGATTCACAGATACGCAGTATTTT. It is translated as CSAETGFTDTQYF.

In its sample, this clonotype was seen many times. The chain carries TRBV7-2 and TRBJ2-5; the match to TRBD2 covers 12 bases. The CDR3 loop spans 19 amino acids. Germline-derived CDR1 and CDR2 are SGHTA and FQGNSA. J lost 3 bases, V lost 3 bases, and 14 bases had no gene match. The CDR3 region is CASSFKWLAGGLSEETQYF. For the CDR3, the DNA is TGTGCCAGCAGCTTCAAATGGCTAGCGGGGGGGCTGTCAGAAGAGACCCAGTACTTC.

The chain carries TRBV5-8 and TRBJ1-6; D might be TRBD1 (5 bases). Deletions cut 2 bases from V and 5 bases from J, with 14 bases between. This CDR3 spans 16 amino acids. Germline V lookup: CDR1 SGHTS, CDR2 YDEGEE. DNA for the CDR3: TGTGCCAGCAGCTTAGAGGTTCCAGGGAATAATTCACCCCTCCACTTT. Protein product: CASSLEVPGNNSPLHF. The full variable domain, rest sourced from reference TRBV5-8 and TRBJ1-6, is EAGVTQSPTHLIKTRGQQATLRCSPISGHTSVYWYQQALGLGLQFLLWYDEGEERNRGNFPPRFSGRQFPNYSSELNVNALELEDSALYLCASSLEVPGNNSPLHFGNGTRLTVT.

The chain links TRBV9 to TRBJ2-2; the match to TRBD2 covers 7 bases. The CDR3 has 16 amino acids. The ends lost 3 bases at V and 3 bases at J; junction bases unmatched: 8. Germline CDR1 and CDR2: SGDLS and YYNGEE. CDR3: CASSADVGGYTGELFF. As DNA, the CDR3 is TGTGCCAGCAGCGCAGACGTGGGGGGGTACACCGGGGAGCTGTTTTTT.

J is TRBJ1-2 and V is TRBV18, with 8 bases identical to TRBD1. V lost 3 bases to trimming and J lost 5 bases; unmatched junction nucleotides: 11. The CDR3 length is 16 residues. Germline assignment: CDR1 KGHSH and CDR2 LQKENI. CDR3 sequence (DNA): TGTGCCAGCTCACCTGGGACAGGTCCTCGCACTTATGGCTACACCTTC. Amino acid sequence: CASSPGTGPRTYGYTF.

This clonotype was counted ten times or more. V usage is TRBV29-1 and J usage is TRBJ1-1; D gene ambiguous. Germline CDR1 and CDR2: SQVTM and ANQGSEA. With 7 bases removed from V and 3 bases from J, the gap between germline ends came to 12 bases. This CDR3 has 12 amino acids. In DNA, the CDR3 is TGCAGCGCCAGTCCTCGGGACACTGAAGCTTTCTTT. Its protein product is CSASPRDTEAFF.

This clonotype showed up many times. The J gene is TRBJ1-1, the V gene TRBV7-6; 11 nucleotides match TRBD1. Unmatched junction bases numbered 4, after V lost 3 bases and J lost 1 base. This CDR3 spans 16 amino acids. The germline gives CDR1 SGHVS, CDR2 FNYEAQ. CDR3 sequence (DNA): TGTGCCAGCAGCTTCGGGACAGGGGGACCGAACACTGAAGCTTTCTTT. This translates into CASSFGTGGPNTEAFF.

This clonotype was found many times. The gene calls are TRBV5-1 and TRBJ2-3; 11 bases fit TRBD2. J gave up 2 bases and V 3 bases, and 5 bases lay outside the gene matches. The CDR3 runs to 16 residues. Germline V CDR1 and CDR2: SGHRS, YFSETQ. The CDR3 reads CASSSQLAGVTDTQYF. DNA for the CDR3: TGCGCCAGCAGCTCCCAACTAGCGGGGGTCACAGATACGCAGTATTTT.

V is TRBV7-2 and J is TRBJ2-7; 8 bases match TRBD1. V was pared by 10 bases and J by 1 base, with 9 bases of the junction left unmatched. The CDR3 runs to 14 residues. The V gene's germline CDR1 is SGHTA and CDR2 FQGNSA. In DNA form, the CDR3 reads TGTGCCACCGGAAGACAGGGGATGTCCTACGAGCAGTACTTC. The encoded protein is CATGRQGMSYEQYF.

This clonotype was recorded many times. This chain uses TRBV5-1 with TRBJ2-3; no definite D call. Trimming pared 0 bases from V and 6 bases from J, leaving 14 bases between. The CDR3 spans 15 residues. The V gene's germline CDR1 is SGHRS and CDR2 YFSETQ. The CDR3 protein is CASSLASVLRDTQYF. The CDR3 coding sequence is TGCGCCAGCAGCTTGGCCTCCGTCCTGCGGGATACGCAGTATTTT.

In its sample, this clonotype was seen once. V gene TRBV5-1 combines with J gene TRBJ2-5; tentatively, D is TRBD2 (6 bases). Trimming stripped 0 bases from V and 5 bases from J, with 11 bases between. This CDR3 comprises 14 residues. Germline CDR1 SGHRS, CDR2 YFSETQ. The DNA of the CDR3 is TGCGCCAGCAGCTTGGGGGACTTACACGAGACCCAGTACTTC. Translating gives CASSLGDLHETQYF.

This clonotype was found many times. The CDR3 region has the DNA TGTGCCATCTCGGGGCAGGGTCGGGCCGGGGAGCTGTTTTTT. This encodes CAISGQGRAGELFF. V gene TRBV10-3 combines with J gene TRBJ2-2; D may be TRBD1 or TRBD2 (5 bases each). The germline gives CDR1 ENHRY, CDR2 SYGVKD. Trimming took 8 bases from V and 6 from J, leaving 16 bases between them. CDR3 size: 14 residues.